These 5 T cell receptor beta chains originate from one sample sequenced in a study of T cell responses to AZD1222 COVID-19 vaccine. Data came from immunoSEQ multiplex PCR; TCRdb stores just in-frame clones and leaves some out. The sample records 150,000 or so clones, approximately 90% being singletons. Source: peripheral blood, taken on day 0 of AZD1222 vaccination. These receptors all stem from an adult in good health.

This clone appeared once. This rearrangement joins TRBV4-3 to TRBJ1-5; D not certain. This CDR3 contains 14 residues. Between the trimmed V and J ends, which lost 2 bases and 3 bases, there was a span of 8 bases. Germline V gives CDR1 LGHNA, CDR2 YSLEER. CDR3 protein: CASSQTSYNQPQHF. CDR3 nucleotide sequence: TGCGCCAGCAGCCAAACTAGCTACAATCAGCCCCAGCATTTT.

The V call is TRBV27, the J call TRBJ2-1; the D is unclear. CDR3 length: 14 amino acids. Germline V CDR1 and CDR2: MNHEY, SMNVEV (reference sequence). V shed 0 bases and J shed 2 bases, with 5 bases lying between them. DNA of the CDR3: TGTGCCAGCAGTTTATCCCAGCCCTACAATGAGCAGTTCTTC. As protein: CASSLSQPYNEQFF.

This chain connects TRBV7-2 to TRBJ2-2; 7 bases map to TRBD2. The CDR3 covers 18 residues. Trimming removed 3 bases from V and 0 bases from J; junction bases left unmatched: 10. CDR1 is SGHTA, CDR2 FQGNSA, per germline. As DNA, the CDR3 is TGTGCCAGCAGCTTCCGGTTGGGCGGGGGAACGAACACCGGGGAGCTGTTTTTT. Encoded protein: CASSFRLGGGTNTGELFF.

The CDR3 bases are TGTGCCAGCAGCCTCTCACAGGGGGCCCTCTACGAGCAGTACTTC. Residues: CASSLSQGALYEQYF. The chain uses TRBV6-5 and TRBJ2-7, with 9 nucleotides matching TRBD1. Trimming at V came to 6 bases and at J to 3 bases, leaving 9 bases not matched to a gene. The germline CDR1 and CDR2 sequences are MNHEY and SVGAGI. This CDR3 spans 15 amino acids.

The V call is TRBV28, the J call TRBJ2-1; D possibly corresponds to TRBD2 (7 bases). The CDR3 runs 15 residues. V lost 2 bases and J lost 6, with 14 bases in between. Germline V CDR1 and CDR2: MDHEN, SYDVKM. CDR3 nucleotide sequence: TGTGCCAGCAGTTTAGAGGGAGGGGGGCTCAATGAGCAGTTCTTC. It translates to CASSLEGGGLNEQFF.